The clone carrying this T cell receptor beta chain was picked up many times. Germline assignment: CDR1 SEHNR and CDR2 FQNEAQ (reference sequence). Trimming removed 5 bases at V and 2 bases at J, with 16 bases between. This CDR3 is built from 15 residues. The record originates from a study of T cells in Graves' hyperthyroidism and ophthalmopathy. Template material for amplifying TCR beta CDR3 regions consisted of RNA transcripts. First-round RT-PCR with HTBI primers amplified the TCR CDR3 region. One entry per CDR3 protein results from TCRdb running MiXCR on the multiplex PCR reads. Of roughly 570,000 distinct CDR3 sequences in the sample, about a sixth were seen once.

This clonotype was obtained from a woman aged 25-40 years with Graves' hyperthyroidism. Sequencing used blood. The chain is built from TRBV7-9 and TRBJ2-7, with D perhaps TRBD1 or TRBD2 (7 bases each). The CDR3 sequence: CASSRTTGTTYEQYF. The CDR3 DNA follows: TGTGCCAGCAGCCGAACGACAGGGACTACCTACGAGCAGTACTTC.